This TCR beta chain appears in the sequencing data of a study of OX40 agonist ivuxolimab in advanced cancers. This clone was seen a handful of times. Libraries were prepared by immunoSEQ multiplex PCR; TCRdb keeps only in-frame clonotypes and omits some of them. Among more than 70,000 clones listed, approximately 85% were seen once. The germline V gene has CDR1 SQVTM and CDR2 ANQGSEA. Trimming stripped 8 bases from V and 0 bases from J, with 8 bases between. The CDR3 totals 12 residues. This sequence was found in an adult with an advanced solid tumor such as melanoma, head and neck, liver or kidney cancer. Here the sequenced sample was CD4+ or CD8+ T cells sorted from blood, taken in a trial of the OX40 agonist ivuxolimab. The chain recombines TRBV29-1 with TRBJ2-1; D is undetermined. The CDR3 region has the DNA TGCAGCTCCCTTTCCTCCTACAATGAGCAGTTCTTC. Translation gives CSSLSSYNEQFF.